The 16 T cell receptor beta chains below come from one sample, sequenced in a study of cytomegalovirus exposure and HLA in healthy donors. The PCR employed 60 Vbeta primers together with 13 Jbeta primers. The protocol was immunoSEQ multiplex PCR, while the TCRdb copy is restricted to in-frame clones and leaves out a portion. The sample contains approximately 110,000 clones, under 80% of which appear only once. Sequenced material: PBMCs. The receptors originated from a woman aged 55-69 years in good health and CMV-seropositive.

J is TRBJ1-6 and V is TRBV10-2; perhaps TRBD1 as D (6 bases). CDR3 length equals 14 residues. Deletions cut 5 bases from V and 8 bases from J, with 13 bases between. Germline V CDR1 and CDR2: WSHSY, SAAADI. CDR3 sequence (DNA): TGCGCCAGCAGTTCGTGGGGGGGCTATTCACCCCTCCACTTT. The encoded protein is CASSSWGGYSPLHF.

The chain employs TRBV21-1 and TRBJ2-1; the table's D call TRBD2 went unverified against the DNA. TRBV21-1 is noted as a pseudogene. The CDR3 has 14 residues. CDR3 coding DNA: TGTGCCAGCAGCAAAGGTATTAGCGGGTATGAGCAGTTCTTC. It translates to CASSKGISGYEQFF.

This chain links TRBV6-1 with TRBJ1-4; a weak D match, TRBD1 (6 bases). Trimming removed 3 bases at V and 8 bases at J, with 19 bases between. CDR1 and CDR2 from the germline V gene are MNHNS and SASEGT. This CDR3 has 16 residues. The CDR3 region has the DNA TGTGCCAGCAGTGACACAGGGATTATGCGTTACGAAAAACTGTTTTTT. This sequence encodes CASSDTGIMRYEKLFF.

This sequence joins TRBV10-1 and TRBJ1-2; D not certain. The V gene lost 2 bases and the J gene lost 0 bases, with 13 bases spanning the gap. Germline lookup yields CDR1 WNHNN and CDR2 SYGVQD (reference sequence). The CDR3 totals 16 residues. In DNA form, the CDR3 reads TGCGCCAGCAGTGAGCCGGTAGAGATTGCTAACTATGGCTACACCTTC. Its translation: CASSEPVEIANYGYTF.

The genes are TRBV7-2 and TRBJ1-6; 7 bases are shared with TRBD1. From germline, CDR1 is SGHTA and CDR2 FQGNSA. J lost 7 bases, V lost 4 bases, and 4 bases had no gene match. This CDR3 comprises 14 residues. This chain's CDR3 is CASSSGGRNSPLHF. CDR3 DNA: TGTGCCAGCAGCTCAGGGGGTAGGAATTCACCCCTCCACTTT.

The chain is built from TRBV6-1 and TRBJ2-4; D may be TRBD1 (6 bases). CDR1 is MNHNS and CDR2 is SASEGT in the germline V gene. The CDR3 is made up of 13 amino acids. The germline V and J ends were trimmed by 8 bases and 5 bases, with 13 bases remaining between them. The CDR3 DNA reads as TGTGCCAGCTCCTGGACAGTAGAAAACATTCAGTACTTC. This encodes CASSWTVENIQYF.

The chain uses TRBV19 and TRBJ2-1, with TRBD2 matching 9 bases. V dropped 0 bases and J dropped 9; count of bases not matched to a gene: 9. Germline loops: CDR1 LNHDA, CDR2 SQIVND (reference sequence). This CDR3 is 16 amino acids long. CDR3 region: CASSIEGSGGPGEQFF. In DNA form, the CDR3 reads TGTGCCAGTAGTATAGAGGGGAGCGGGGGGCCGGGTGAGCAGTTCTTC.

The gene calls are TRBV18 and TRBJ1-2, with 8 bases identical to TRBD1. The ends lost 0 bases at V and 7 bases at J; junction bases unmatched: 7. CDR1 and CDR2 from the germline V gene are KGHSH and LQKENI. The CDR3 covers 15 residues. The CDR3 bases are TGTGCCAGCTCACCACCCGGACAGGGCCGTGGTGGCTACACCTTC. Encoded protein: CASSPPGQGRGGYTF.

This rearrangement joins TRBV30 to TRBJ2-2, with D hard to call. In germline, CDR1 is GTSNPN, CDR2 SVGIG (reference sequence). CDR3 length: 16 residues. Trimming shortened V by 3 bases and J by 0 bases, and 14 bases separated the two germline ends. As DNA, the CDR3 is TGTGCCTGGAGGGGTGCAGGAAGAACGAACACCGGGGAGCTGTTTTTT. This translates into CAWRGAGRTNTGELFF.

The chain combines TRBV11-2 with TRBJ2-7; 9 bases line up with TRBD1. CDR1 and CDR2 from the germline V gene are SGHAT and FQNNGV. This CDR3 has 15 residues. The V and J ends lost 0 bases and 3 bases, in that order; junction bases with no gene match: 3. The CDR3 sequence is CASSLEPGQGYEQYF. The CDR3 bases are TGTGCCAGCAGCTTAGAGCCGGGACAGGGCTACGAGCAGTACTTC. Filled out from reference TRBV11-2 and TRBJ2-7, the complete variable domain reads EAGVAQSPRYKIIEKRQSVAFWCNPISGHATLYWYQQILGQGPKLLIQFQNNGVVDDSQLPKDRFSAERLKGVDSTLKIQPAKLEDSAVYLCASSLEPGQGYEQYFGPGTRLTVT.

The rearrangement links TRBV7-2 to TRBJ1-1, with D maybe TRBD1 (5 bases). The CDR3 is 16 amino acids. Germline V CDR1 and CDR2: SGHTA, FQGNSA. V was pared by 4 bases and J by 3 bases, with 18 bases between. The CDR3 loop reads CASSSPWLGGDTEAFF. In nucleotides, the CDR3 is TGTGCCAGCAGCTCCCCTTGGTTGGGGGGAGACACTGAAGCTTTCTTT. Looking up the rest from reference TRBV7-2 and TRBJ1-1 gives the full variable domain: GAGVSQSPSNKVTEKGKDVELRCDPISGHTALYWYRQSLGQGLEFLIYFQGNSAPDKSGLPSDRFSAERTGGSVSTLTIQRTQQEDSAVYLCASSSPWLGGDTEAFFGQGTRLTVV.

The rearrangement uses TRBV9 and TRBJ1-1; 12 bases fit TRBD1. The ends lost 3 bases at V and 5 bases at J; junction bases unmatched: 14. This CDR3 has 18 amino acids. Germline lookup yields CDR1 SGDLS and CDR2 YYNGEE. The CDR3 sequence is CASSAGTGGGLGDTEAFF. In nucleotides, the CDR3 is TGTGCCAGCAGCGCTGGGACAGGGGGCGGGTTAGGTGATACTGAAGCTTTCTTT.

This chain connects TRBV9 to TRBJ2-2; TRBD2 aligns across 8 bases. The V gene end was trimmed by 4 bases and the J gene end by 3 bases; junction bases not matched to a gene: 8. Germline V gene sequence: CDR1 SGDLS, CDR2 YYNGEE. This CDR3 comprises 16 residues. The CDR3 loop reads CASSSRTSLDTGELFF. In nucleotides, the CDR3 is TGTGCCAGCAGCTCCCGGACTAGCTTAGACACCGGGGAGCTGTTTTTT.

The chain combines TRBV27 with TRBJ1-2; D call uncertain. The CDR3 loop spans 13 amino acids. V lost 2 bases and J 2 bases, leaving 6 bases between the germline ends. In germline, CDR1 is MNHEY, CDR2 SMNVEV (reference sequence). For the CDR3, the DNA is TGTGCCAGCAGTTTAGGCATAAACTATGGCTACACCTTC. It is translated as CASSLGINYGYTF.

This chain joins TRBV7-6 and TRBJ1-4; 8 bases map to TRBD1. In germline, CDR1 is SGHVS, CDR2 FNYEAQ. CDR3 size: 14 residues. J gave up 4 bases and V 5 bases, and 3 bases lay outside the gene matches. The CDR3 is CASSLGQDNEKLFF. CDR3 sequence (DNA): TGTGCCAGCAGCCTGGGACAGGATAATGAAAAACTGTTTTTT. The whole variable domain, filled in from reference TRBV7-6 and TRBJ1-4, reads GAGVSQSPRYKVTKRGQDVALRCDPISGHVSLYWYRQALGQGPEFLTYFNYEAQQDKSGLPNDRFSAERPEGSISTLTIQRTEQRDSAMYRCASSLGQDNEKLFFGSGTQLSVL.

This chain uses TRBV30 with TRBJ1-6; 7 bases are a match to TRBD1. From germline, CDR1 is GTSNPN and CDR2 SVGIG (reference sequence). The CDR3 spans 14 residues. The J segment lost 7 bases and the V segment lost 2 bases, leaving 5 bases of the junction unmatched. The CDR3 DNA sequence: TGTGCCTGGAGTCGGGACAGCCCGAATTCACCCCTCCACTTT. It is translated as CAWSRDSPNSPLHF.